This T cell receptor beta chain was captured by sequencing in a study of T cells after yellow fever vaccination. The table lists this clonotype with a count of one. Trimming at V came to 6 bases and at J to 2 bases, leaving 11 bases not matched to a gene. Germline lookup yields CDR1 DFQATT and CDR2 SNEGSKA (reference sequence). The CDR3 has 15 residues. From the 5' RACE reads, TCRdb called clonotypes with MiXCR, one entry per CDR3 protein. The sample consists of about 500,000 distinct CDR3 sequences, roughly 17% of them appearing once. This TCR derives from a man aged 18 to 35 who received the YFV17D yellow fever vaccine. Source: PBMCs, taken less than 6 days after the first yellow fever vaccination. This chain uses TRBV20-1 with TRBJ1-1; 8 bases align to TRBD1. The CDR3 loop is CSAKNLDRGNTEAFF. The CDR3 bases are TGCAGTGCCAAAAATCTTGACAGGGGTAACACTGAAGCTTTCTTT.